This TCR beta chain was observed in a study of T-cell reconstitution after alpha-beta-depleted transplantation in children. In this sample, this clonotype turned up a few times. Its antigen is as yet unknown. Study-wide results and limits: Some patients showed high day-60 TCRbeta diversity, which derived from surviving recipient T cells and thymic progenitors. After transplant, at about two months, alpha-beta T cells were reportedly derived from several hundred expanded graft clones. When one year had passed after transplant, most T-cell counts and diversity came from newly produced T cells.

A TCRbeta library incorporating unique molecular identifiers was prepared. Each CDR3 protein gets one entry after TCRdb re-called the PCR reads with MiXCR. The sample carries around 960,000 distinct CDR3 sequences, around 30% recorded once. The clonotype was recovered from a boy in the first two years of life who had a stem cell transplant for SCID, so the T cells may come from the graft donor. The material was PBMCs, mostly from graft donor cells, obtained 360 days after TCRalphabeta/CD19-depleted stem cell transplant.

In DNA form, the CDR3 reads TGTGCCAGCAGCCCAGGGCGTCAGCCCCAGCATTTT. Encoded protein: CASSPGRQPQHF. The chain recombines TRBV28 with TRBJ1-5; D may be TRBD1 (5 bases). V was clipped by 6 bases and J by 6 bases, with 9 bases between them. CDR1 is MDHEN and CDR2 is SYDVKM in the germline V gene. This CDR3 has 12 amino acids.